This T cell receptor beta chain derives from a study of blood T cell repertoires in COVID-19. Across the whole study: Samples of COVID-19 (acute and convalescent) were obtained from the United States, Italy and Spain. PBMCs, B-cell-depleted T cells, or T cells were the source of the cDNA or gDNA that made up the material.

Germline values: CDR1 LGHDT, CDR2 YNNKEL (reference sequence). The CDR3 covers 16 residues. The V segment lost 4 bases and the J segment 4 bases; nucleotides outside the gene matches: 12. Authors' analysis steps: Amplification of reference gene primers was used by the study to estimate nucleated cell counts. Some clones are missing from TCRdb's copy, which holds only in-frame ones; the method was immunoSEQ multiplex PCR. V, J and clone size are taken as reported in that table, and D and trimming were inferred from the DNA itself. The sample includes about 350,000 clones, more than 75% of them seen just once.

The chain employs TRBV3-1 (or the pseudogene TRBV3-2) and TRBJ2-5; 7 bases fit TRBD2. Source material: peripheral blood. The TCR originated in a woman aged 18-35 years who had recovered from COVID-19. Written as DNA, the CDR3 is TGTGCCAGCAGCCCCGGGGGGAAGGGATTTACAGAGACCCAGTACTTC. Its protein is CASSPGGKGFTETQYF.